The sequence of this TCR beta chain was determined in a study of shared clonotypes between healthy human individuals. About the research overall: CD8 memory received one plate per donor, CD8 naive two, CD4 memory three and CD4 naive three.

Findings and limits, study-wide: Large sequencing depth failed to make sorted-subset sequencing complete, rarefaction showed. Clonotypes shared by all four sorted-subset donors had higher generation probabilities than non-shared clonotypes.

A deep-level run was used for the assay. Generated by immunoSEQ multiplex PCR, the TCRdb table keeps only in-frame clones and is missing some. Found here are 2 million to 3 million clones, under 95% of them singletons; the top ten hold approximately 0.37%. Germline lookup yields CDR1 LNHNV and CDR2 YYDKDF (reference sequence). The V end lost 3 bases, the J end lost 8 bases, and 22 bases lay between the germline ends. The CDR3 extends over 17 amino acids. As to this clone: The antigen is unknown.

The clonotype comes from a man aged 18 to 30 in good health. Some clones in this sample may be carry-over from other donors' samples. Sequenced: naive CD4+ T cells from PBMCs. Subset reported: CD45RA+ positively selected. V usage is TRBV15 and J usage is TRBJ1-4; D might be TRBD1 (5 bases). The DNA for the CDR3 is TGTGCCACCAGCAGGCGACAGCCCCAGACACCGGGGGAAAAACTGTTTTTT. This gives the protein CATSRRQPQTPGEKLFF.